The 25 T cell receptor beta chains below come from one sample, sequenced in a study of spatial heterogeneity in lung cancer. Time point noted: sample taken at primary tumor resection. Sequencing of whole RNA from tumor, nontumor lung or frozen PBMC involved no sorting. TCRdb re-derived calls from the 5' RACE reads in MiXCR, one entry per CDR3 protein. The repertoire holds roughly 100,000 distinct CDR3 sequences, approximately 8.2% seen once, with roughly 7.2% in the top ten. The source material was PBMCs, sampled at surgery. The receptors here all came from a male donor with early-stage non-small cell lung cancer.

This clonotype was found many times. This chain links TRBV10-1 with TRBJ1-2; D is undetermined. Germline V gives CDR1 WNHNN, CDR2 SYGVQD (reference sequence). The CDR3 has 15 residues. The V and J ends lost 4 bases and 0 bases respectively, with 12 bases between them. The CDR3 loop is CASSVYRDPNYGYTF. The CDR3 DNA follows: TGCGCCAGCAGTGTTTACAGAGATCCTAACTATGGCTACACCTTC.

The chain combines TRBV19 with TRBJ2-1; D perhaps matches TRBD2 (5 bases). Germline CDR1 reads LNHDA; CDR2 reads SQIVND (reference sequence). With 5 bases removed from V and 8 bases from J, the gap between germline ends came to 22 bases. The length of the CDR3 is 16 residues. The CDR3 DNA follows: TGTGCCAGTAGTTCGCAAACTAGTCCCCCTAGGGATGAGCAGTTCTTC. Protein product: CASSSQTSPPRDEQFF.

This clonotype was seen more than once but under ten times. V usage is TRBV20-1 and J usage is TRBJ2-3; D is undetermined. Germline-derived CDR1 and CDR2 are DFQATT and SNEGSKA (reference sequence). This CDR3 has 15 residues. Trimming took off 2 bases at V and 1 base at J, with 13 bases between the two ends. The DNA for the CDR3 is TGCAGTGCTAGACCCCCCCTACTCGGCACAGATACGCAGTATTTT. This codes for CSARPPLLGTDTQYF.

In this sample, this clonotype turned up a few times. The J gene is TRBJ2-3, the V gene TRBV29-1, with D possibly matching TRBD1 (6 bases). Germline assignment: CDR1 SQVTM and CDR2 ANQGSEA. V was cut by 8 bases and J by 2 bases, with 17 bases left in between. The CDR3 has 14 amino acids. The CDR3 sequence is CSCSRGPPTDTQYF. The CDR3 DNA follows: TGCAGCTGCAGCAGGGGCCCCCCCACAGATACGCAGTATTTT.

In this sample, this clonotype turned up a few times. V is TRBV7-9 and J is TRBJ2-1; TRBD2 agrees at 12 bases. Germline CDR1 and CDR2: SEHNR and FQNEAQ (reference sequence). The CDR3 runs 20 residues. V lost 1 base to trimming and J lost 4 bases; unmatched junction nucleotides: 14. CDR3 nucleotide sequence: TGTGCCAGCAGCTTAGTTTGGAGACTAGCGGGAGACGGGGGTTACAATGAGCAGTTCTTC. It translates to CASSLVWRLAGDGGYNEQFF. The entire variable domain, with the rest obtained from reference TRBV7-9 and TRBJ2-1, is as follows: DTGVSQNPRHKITKRGQNVTFRCDPISEHNRLYWYRQTLGQGPEFLTYFQNEAQLEKSRLLSDRFSAERPKGSFSTLEIQRTEQGDSAMYLCASSLVWRLAGDGGYNEQFFGPGTRLTVL.

The CDR3 loop reads CSARRGRNTEAFF. The DNA for the CDR3 is TGCAGTGCTAGACGCGGAAGGAACACTGAAGCTTTCTTT. V gene TRBV20-1 combines with J gene TRBJ1-1; D ambiguous. CDR3 size: 13 residues. Germline values: CDR1 DFQATT, CDR2 SNEGSKA (reference sequence). Trimming took 2 bases from V and 1 from J, leaving 8 bases between them.

In this sample, this clonotype turned up many times. The chain is built from TRBV28 and TRBJ2-7; the D is unclear. The CDR3 length is 13 residues. Germline V gene lookup returns CDR1 MDHEN and CDR2 SYDVKM. V lost 2 bases, J lost 9 bases, and 14 bases lay in between. CDR3: CASSLLALRAQYF. In nucleotides, the CDR3 is TGTGCCAGCAGTTTACTGGCCCTAAGGGCGCAGTACTTC.

This clonotype was seen repeatedly, ten times or more. The V and J genes are TRBV7-2 and TRBJ1-1; D might be TRBD1 (5 bases). V was clipped by 1 base and J by 4 bases, with 10 bases between them. CDR1 is SGHTA, CDR2 FQGNSA, per germline. This CDR3 region has 14 residues. The CDR3 bases are TGTGCCAGCAGCTTAGGTCCGGGGGTCACTGAAGCTTTCTTT. It specifies CASSLGPGVTEAFF.

This clonotype was detected ten times or more. The rearrangement links TRBV3-1 to TRBJ2-5; D is ambiguous. The CDR3 sequence is 14 residues long. Germline V CDR1 and CDR2: LGHDT, YNNKEL (reference sequence). V lost 3 bases to trimming and J lost 4 bases, with 12 bases between them. CDR3 bases: TGTGCCAGCAGCCACGGGTCCACGGCAGAGACCCAGTACTTC. This gives the protein CASSHGSTAETQYF.

The CDR3 region is CASSQDRGSYNEQFF. The CDR3 bases are TGTGCCAGCAGTCAAGACAGGGGGTCCTACAATGAGCAGTTCTTC. The gene calls are TRBV6-2 or TRBV6-3 and TRBJ2-1; TRBD1 agrees at 9 bases. Germline lookup yields CDR1 MNHEY and CDR2 SVGEGT. This CDR3 has 15 amino acids. V gave up 5 bases and J gave up 1 base; unmatched junction bases: 3.

This clonotype was found a few times. The genes are TRBV6-6 and TRBJ1-1; the D is unclear. Trimming cost V 8 bases and J 1 base, with 17 bases left between them. The CDR3 has 15 amino acids. The V gene's germline CDR1 is MNHNY and CDR2 SVGAGI (reference sequence). The CDR3 coding sequence is TGTGCCAGCCGACCGAATCAAAACAGGAACACTGAAGCTTTCTTT. Its translation: CASRPNQNRNTEAFF.

This clonotype was seen at least ten times. J is TRBJ1-1 and V is TRBV18; D is unresolved. The CDR3 totals 12 residues. Trimming cost V 3 bases and J 10 bases, with 12 bases left between them. The V gene's germline CDR1 is KGHSH and CDR2 LQKENI. The CDR3 region has the DNA TGTGCCAGCTCACCGTCCGAGTCAGGAGCTTTCTTT. Its protein is CASSPSESGAFF.

This chain uses TRBV7-9 with TRBJ1-4, with TRBD1 identical over 7 bases. J was trimmed by 7 bases and V by 4 bases; bases with no gene match: 9. The CDR3 length is 15 residues. Germline lookup yields CDR1 SEHNR and CDR2 FQNEAQ (reference sequence). In DNA form, the CDR3 reads TGTGCCAGCAGCTCCGACAGGGAGGCGGGTGAAAAACTGTTTTTT. Translated, it gives CASSSDREAGEKLFF.

This clonotype has ten or more counts. The chain couples TRBV6-4 to TRBJ2-1; 11 nucleotides agree with TRBD1. J gave up 4 bases and V 6 bases, and 5 bases lay outside the gene matches. The CDR3 runs 15 residues. Germline V gene data show CDR1 as MRHNA and CDR2 as SNTAGT. The CDR3 protein is CASRSGTGGYNEQFF. The CDR3 nucleotides read TGTGCCAGCAGGAGTGGGACAGGGGGATACAATGAGCAGTTCTTC.

This clonotype was counted ten times or more. The chain has TRBV25-1 and TRBJ1-6; a weak D match, TRBD1 (5 bases). The CDR3 is 14 residues long. Germline values: CDR1 MGHDK, CDR2 SYGVNS. V was shortened by 7 bases and J by 6 bases, with 13 bases between the two germline ends. The DNA for the CDR3 is TGTGCCAGCATTCCTAAGGGGTTTAATTCACCCCTCCACTTT. It encodes CASIPKGFNSPLHF.

The chain links TRBV7-2 to TRBJ2-2, with 9 bases that match TRBD1. V shed 2 bases and J 6 bases; nucleotides not matched to a gene: 7. CDR1 and CDR2 (germline): SGHTA, FQGNSA. This CDR3 has 16 amino acids. The CDR3: CASSLKQDRGAGELFF. The CDR3 nucleotides read TGTGCCAGCAGCTTAAAGCAGGACAGGGGTGCCGGGGAGCTGTTTTTT.

There are many counts of this clonotype. The rearrangement uses TRBV29-1 and TRBJ2-7, with 9 bases lining up with TRBD1. Per the germline V gene, CDR1 is SQVTM and CDR2 is ANQGSEA. The CDR3 spans 14 residues. V was pared by 4 bases and J by 6 bases, with 10 bases of the junction left unmatched. The CDR3 spells CSVAPGTGRAEQYF. The CDR3 region has the DNA TGCAGCGTTGCTCCCGGGACAGGGAGAGCCGAGCAGTACTTC.

This clonotype was detected ten times or more. The J gene is TRBJ2-3, the V gene TRBV10-3; tentative D call: TRBD1 (6 bases). The CDR3 length is 15 residues. Germline CDR1 reads ENHRY; CDR2 reads SYGVKD. V lost 0 bases, J lost 3 bases, and 10 bases lay in between. CDR3 in DNA: TGTGCCATCAGTGAGTCTCGTCAGGGGACAGATACGCAGTATTTT. This encodes CAISESRQGTDTQYF.

The rearrangement uses TRBV6-5 and TRBJ2-5, with D possibly matching TRBD2 (6 bases). Germline lookup yields CDR1 MNHEY and CDR2 SVGAGI. The CDR3 is made up of 13 amino acids. V was shortened by 4 bases and J by 3 bases, with 9 bases between the two germline ends. The CDR3 region is CASSSRLEETQYF. The CDR3 bases are TGTGCCAGCAGTTCCAGACTAGAAGAGACCCAGTACTTC.

The chain employs TRBV20-1 and TRBJ2-1; TRBD1 or TRBD2 may be the D gene (5 bases each). V was pared by 6 bases and J by 3 bases, with 15 bases between. CDR1 and CDR2 (germline): DFQATT, SNEGSKA (reference sequence). This CDR3 has 14 residues. CDR3 sequence reads: CSAPGSGLYNEQFF. The CDR3 nucleotides read TGCAGTGCCCCAGGGAGCGGCCTCTACAATGAGCAGTTCTTC.

This clonotype has a handful of counts. The CDR3: CASSGLQGAEAFF. The CDR3 DNA sequence: TGCGCCAGCAGCGGGTTACAGGGGGCCGAAGCTTTCTTT. This sequence joins TRBV4-3 and TRBJ1-1; 9 nucleotides line up with TRBD1. The length of the CDR3 is 13 residues. CDR1 is LGHNA, CDR2 YSLEER, per germline. V gave up 5 bases and J gave up 8 bases; unmatched junction bases: 6.

This chain uses TRBV25-1 with TRBJ2-7, with D maybe TRBD1 (6 bases). Trimming removed 4 bases from V and 7 bases from J, with 14 bases in between. CDR3 length: 13 amino acids. The V gene's germline CDR1 is MGHDK and CDR2 SYGVNS. The CDR3 DNA sequence: TGTGCCAGCAGTGCCCCAGGGGTGGGTGAGCAGTACTTC. Protein: CASSAPGVGEQYF.

In regard to this clonotype: Since no conserved phenylalanine or tryptophan closes the CDR3, a read error is the likely cause. The chain couples TRBV29-1 to TRBJ2-7, with 8 bases aligning to TRBD1. CDR1 and CDR2 (germline): SQVTM, ANQGSEA. Trimming at V came to 4 bases and at J to 3 bases, leaving 5 bases not matched to a gene. The CDR3 covers 13 residues. The CDR3 nucleotides read TGCAGCGTTGTTACAGGGGGTATCTACGAGCAGTACATC. Translating it yields CSVVTGGIYEQYI.

This clonotype was seen repeatedly, ten times or more. The chain employs TRBV19 and TRBJ1-4; TRBD1 might be the D (5 bases). V was pared by 10 bases and J by 7 bases, with 22 bases between. The V gene's germline CDR1 is LNHDA and CDR2 SQIVND (reference sequence). The CDR3 consists of 15 residues. CDR3 amino acids: CATSIPGRTSEKLFF. For the CDR3, the DNA is TGTGCCACTTCGATACCGGGACGGACATCTGAAAAACTGTTTTTT.

This clonotype showed up many times. V and J are TRBV4-3 and TRBJ2-5; no firm D call. V was pared by 0 bases and J by 5 bases, with 7 bases between. The CDR3 is 13 amino acids. Per germline, CDR1 LGHNA and CDR2 YSLEER. CDR3 in amino acids: CASSQDIEETQYF. CDR3 DNA: TGCGCCAGCAGCCAAGATATCGAGGAGACCCAGTACTTC.